Listed here are 24 T cell receptor beta chains from one sample, sequenced in a study of T-cell memory formation after mild COVID-19. In TCRdb, the 5' RACE reads were re-called with MiXCR into one record per CDR3 protein. Of 530,000 or so distinct CDR3 sequences listed, 17% are singletons. What was sequenced was PBMCs or a T cell subset sorted from them (not recorded which). Source of these receptors: an adult woman who had mild COVID-19 (a few samples of this study predate the infection). Cell type and time point are not known.

This clonotype occurred a few times. The gene calls are TRBV6-5 and TRBJ1-2, with no clear D. CDR1 MNHEY and CDR2 SVGAGI come from the germline V gene. V lost 0 bases to trimming and J lost 7 bases, with 9 bases between them. The CDR3 is 13 residues long. CDR3 in DNA: TGTGCCAGCAGTTACTCCCACAGAACTGGCTACACCTTC. This gives the protein CASSYSHRTGYTF.

The chain links TRBV29-1 to TRBJ1-1, with TRBD1 matching 9 bases. The CDR3 is 11 amino acids. Germline trimming cut 6 bases from V and 6 bases from J; bases unmatched to any gene: 2. Germline assignment: CDR1 SQVTM and CDR2 ANQGSEA. The CDR3 sequence: CSVGQGPEAFF. The CDR3 region has the DNA TGCAGCGTCGGACAGGGGCCTGAAGCTTTCTTT.

Only one count was recorded for this clonotype. The V and J genes are TRBV6-5 and TRBJ2-2; perhaps TRBD2 as D (6 bases). The V gene's germline CDR1 is MNHEY and CDR2 SVGAGI. With 2 bases removed from V and 4 bases from J, the gap between germline ends came to 8 bases. This CDR3 contains 14 residues. The CDR3 DNA is TGTGCCAGCAGTTACATCGGGGGCACCGGGGAGCTGTTTTTT. It translates to CASSYIGGTGELFF.

The chain employs TRBV7-6 and TRBJ2-1; maybe TRBD2 (6 bases). This CDR3 has 15 residues. Between the trimmed V and J ends, which lost 6 bases and 4 bases, there was a span of 16 bases. Germline loops: CDR1 SGHVS, CDR2 FNYEAQ. For the CDR3, the DNA is TGTGCCAGCAGGCCGACAGTGGACTATTACAATGAGCAGTTCTTC. Protein: CASRPTVDYYNEQFF. Looking up the rest from reference TRBV7-6 and TRBJ2-1 gives the full variable domain: GAGVSQSPRYKVTKRGQDVALRCDPISGHVSLYWYRQALGQGPEFLTYFNYEAQQDKSGLPNDRFSAERPEGSISTLTIQRTEQRDSAMYRCASRPTVDYYNEQFFGPGTRLTVL.

This rearrangement joins TRBV3-1 to TRBJ2-2; 10 bases match TRBD2. The CDR3 has 21 amino acids. J lost 4 bases, V lost 0 bases, and 17 bases had no gene match. Germline V CDR1 and CDR2: LGHDT, YNNKEL (reference sequence). The DNA for the CDR3 is TGTGCCAGCAGCCAAGATCCCCAGATGGTAGCGGGGGGAGGCGGCACCGGGGAGCTGTTTTTT. Amino acids: CASSQDPQMVAGGGGTGELFF.

This clonotype showed up just a few times. The CDR3 DNA is TGTGCCAGCAGCCGGCGGATGAACACTGAAGCTTTCTTT. As protein: CASSRRMNTEAFF. V gene TRBV12-3 or TRBV12-4 combines with J gene TRBJ1-1, with D hard to call. The CDR3 sequence is 13 residues long. Between the trimmed V and J ends, which lost 6 bases and 0 bases, there was a span of 8 bases.

Here the CDR3 DNA reads TGCGCCAGCAGCCAAGACTGGGGGGGCAGACAGCCCCAGCATTTT. This gives the protein CASSQDWGGRQPQHF. The genes are TRBV4-3 and TRBJ1-5; possible D gene TRBD1, 6 bases. Germline V gene lookup returns CDR1 LGHNA and CDR2 YSLEER. This CDR3 is built from 15 residues. V shed 0 bases and J shed 7 bases, with 13 bases lying between them.

This clonotype has more than one count but fewer than ten. The chain combines TRBV11-2 with TRBJ2-7; 8 positions match TRBD1. The CDR3 is made up of 15 amino acids. The V and J ends lost 0 bases and 7 bases, in that order; junction bases with no gene match: 8. CDR1 and CDR2 (germline): SGHAT, FQNNGV. This chain's CDR3 is CASSLETGAEREQYF. The CDR3, as DNA: TGTGCCAGCAGCTTAGAGACAGGGGCCGAGAGGGAGCAGTACTTC.

The DNA for the CDR3 is TGCGCCAGCAGCCAAGGGACAGGGAATAACTATGGCTACACCTTC. This codes for CASSQGTGNNYGYTF. The chain links TRBV4-3 to TRBJ1-2; 8 bases agree with TRBD1. V lost 1 base and J lost 1; bases outside the gene matches: 2. The germline V gene has CDR1 LGHNA and CDR2 YSLEER. CDR3 length: 15 amino acids.

In its sample, this clonotype was seen a few times. V and J are TRBV29-1 and TRBJ1-1; D possibly corresponds to TRBD1 (5 bases). Per germline, CDR1 SQVTM and CDR2 ANQGSEA. Trimming cost V 0 bases and J 8 bases, with 10 bases left between them. The CDR3 is 12 residues long. In DNA, the CDR3 is TGCAGCGTTGAAGACAGGGTCGAGGAAGCTTTCTTT. Protein: CSVEDRVEEAFF. The variable domain in full, with the rest retrieved from reference TRBV29-1 and TRBJ1-1, is SAVISQKPSRDICQRGTSLTIQCQVDSQVTMMFWYRQQPGQSLTLIATANQGSEATYESGFVIDKFPISRPNLTFSTLTVSNMSPEDSSIYLCSVEDRVEEAFFGQGTRLTVV.

This chain uses TRBV6-6 with TRBJ2-2; TRBD1 matches 9 bases. The CDR3 extends over 16 amino acids. The trim removed 0 bases at V and 5 bases at J, leaving 4 bases unmatched. Germline CDR1 MNHNY, CDR2 SVGAGI (reference sequence). CDR3 DNA sequence: TGTGCCAGCAGTTACTCGGGACAGGGTATTACCGGGGAGCTGTTTTTT. Translation: CASSYSGQGITGELFF.

This clonotype was observed many times. The chain carries TRBV7-2 and TRBJ2-1; D is perhaps TRBD2 (6 bases). CDR3 size: 17 residues. CDR1 and CDR2 from the germline V gene are SGHTA and FQGNSA. The V end was cut by 3 bases, the J end by 8 bases, with 23 bases between. CDR3 nucleotide sequence: TGTGCCAGCAGCTTGGTGGCGGGCGGGGACCGTAGCTATGAGCAGTTCTTC. Encoded protein: CASSLVAGGDRSYEQFF.

This clonotype was detected a few times. This chain links TRBV5-1 with TRBJ1-1, with D maybe TRBD1 (6 bases). The V and J ends lost 3 bases and 2 bases respectively, with 14 bases between them. The CDR3 loop spans 15 amino acids. In germline, CDR1 is SGHRS, CDR2 YFSETQ. As DNA, the CDR3 is TGCGCCAGCAGCTCGGGACAAATTATAAACACTGAAGCTTTCTTT. This encodes CASSSGQIINTEAFF.

The rearrangement links TRBV11-2 to TRBJ1-2; D call uncertain. CDR1 and CDR2 from the germline V gene are SGHAT and FQNNGV. V was pared by 6 bases and J by 3 bases, with 8 bases between. The CDR3 runs 12 residues. CDR3 in DNA: TGTGCCAGCAGACCGGACCACTATGGCTACACCTTC. Its protein product is CASRPDHYGYTF. Full variable domain (remainder filled in from reference TRBV11-2 and TRBJ1-2): EAGVAQSPRYKIIEKRQSVAFWCNPISGHATLYWYQQILGQGPKLLIQFQNNGVVDDSQLPKDRFSAERLKGVDSTLKIQPAKLEDSAVYLCASRPDHYGYTFGSGTRLTVV.

The chain employs TRBV9 and TRBJ2-3, with 9 bases identical to TRBD2. Germline loops: CDR1 SGDLS, CDR2 YYNGEE. This CDR3 has 16 residues. V shed 1 base, J shed 0 bases, and the junction held 3 bases outside the gene matches. This CDR3 reads CASSVRGRASTDTQYF. The CDR3 nucleotides are TGTGCCAGCAGCGTACGCGGGAGGGCCAGCACAGATACGCAGTATTTT.

This clonotype has more than one count but fewer than ten. This CDR3 is CSVGKGGELFF. CDR3 nucleotides: TGCAGCGTTGGAAAGGGCGGGGAGCTGTTTTTT. The rearrangement joins TRBV29-1 to TRBJ2-2; D is undetermined. The CDR3 is 11 residues long. V shed 4 bases and J shed 7 bases, with 7 bases lying between them. CDR1 is SQVTM and CDR2 is ANQGSEA in the germline V gene.

This sequence joins TRBV12-3 or TRBV12-4 and TRBJ1-3; D gene uncertain. Trimming took 4 bases from V and 9 from J, leaving 10 bases between them. The CDR3 loop spans 12 amino acids. CDR3 sequence reads: CASSSSGVTIYF. The CDR3 DNA sequence: TGTGCCAGCAGTTCTTCTGGGGTCACCATATATTTT.

V gene TRBV12-3 or TRBV12-4 combines with J gene TRBJ1-5, with TRBD1 as a possible D gene (6 bases). Trimming removed 8 bases from V and 2 bases from J, with 16 bases in between. CDR3 length: 15 amino acids. The CDR3 sequence: CASPGPDRRNQPQHF. In DNA, the CDR3 is TGTGCCAGCCCTGGACCCGACAGGCGCAATCAGCCCCAGCATTTT.

J is TRBJ1-2 and V is TRBV6-5, with D unresolved. The CDR3 has 14 residues. Trimming took 6 bases from V and 0 from J, leaving 11 bases between them. Germline V CDR1 and CDR2: MNHEY, SVGAGI. The CDR3 loop reads CASRNRGSNYGYTF. In DNA, the CDR3 is TGTGCCAGCAGAAACCGGGGTTCTAACTATGGCTACACCTTC.

The sample holds a few counts of this clonotype. This chain connects TRBV5-1 to TRBJ1-2; D is undetermined. The CDR3 has 12 amino acids. V dropped 7 bases and J dropped 2 bases, with 9 bases sitting between them. Germline V lookup: CDR1 SGHRS, CDR2 YFSETQ. The CDR3 is CASVGRNYGYTF. Here the CDR3 DNA reads TGCGCCAGCGTCGGGCGGAACTATGGCTACACCTTC.

In this sample, this clonotype turned up many times. V is TRBV5-1 and J is TRBJ1-6; TRBD1 might be the D (6 bases). CDR3 length equals 15 residues. Trimming took 5 bases from V and 8 from J, leaving 17 bases between them. Germline CDR1 and CDR2: SGHRS and YFSETQ. CDR3 residues: CASRLTGLDDSPLHF. The DNA of the CDR3 is TGCGCCAGCAGATTGACAGGTTTGGATGATTCACCCCTCCACTTT.

This clonotype has only a few counts. The V gene is TRBV7-2, the J gene TRBJ2-2; the match to TRBD2 covers 12 bases. The CDR3 runs to 20 residues. CDR1 is SGHTA, CDR2 FQGNSA, per germline. V dropped 2 bases and J dropped 5; count of bases not matched to a gene: 15. The CDR3 sequence: CASSLQTSGSLVGMTGELFF. Here the CDR3 DNA reads TGTGCCAGCAGCTTACAGACTAGCGGGAGTCTTGTCGGAATGACCGGGGAGCTGTTTTTT.

In its sample, this clonotype was seen a few times. The chain uses TRBV5-1 and TRBJ2-5; 7 nucleotides agree with TRBD2. CDR1 SGHRS and CDR2 YFSETQ come from the germline V gene. The CDR3 sequence is 14 residues long. The V segment lost 4 bases and the J segment 1 base; nucleotides outside the gene matches: 4. Here the CDR3 reads CASSRGGIQETQYF. CDR3 DNA sequence: TGCGCCAGCAGCCGCGGGGGTATCCAAGAGACCCAGTACTTC.

This clonotype was counted only a few times. This rearrangement joins TRBV23-1 to TRBJ1-4; D gene unclear. TRBV23-1 is annotated as an ORF whose role is uncertain. Trimming pared 1 base from V and 4 bases from J, leaving 1 base between. The CDR3 length is 12 residues. The chain's CDR3 is CASSQFNEKLFF. CDR3 nucleotides: TGCGCCAGCAGTCAATTTAATGAAAAACTGTTTTTT.